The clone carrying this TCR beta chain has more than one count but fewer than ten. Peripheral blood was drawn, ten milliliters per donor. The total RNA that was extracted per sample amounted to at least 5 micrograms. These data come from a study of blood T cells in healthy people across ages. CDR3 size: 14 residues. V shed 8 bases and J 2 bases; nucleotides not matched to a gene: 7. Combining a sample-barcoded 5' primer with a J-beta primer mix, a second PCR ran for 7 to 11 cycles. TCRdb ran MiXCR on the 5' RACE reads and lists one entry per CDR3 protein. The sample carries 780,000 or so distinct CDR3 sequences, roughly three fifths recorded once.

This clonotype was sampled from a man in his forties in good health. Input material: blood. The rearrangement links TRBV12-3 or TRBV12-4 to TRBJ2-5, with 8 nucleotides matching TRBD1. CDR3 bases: TGTGCCAGCGTCCGCGGGACAGGTCAAGAGACCCAGTACTTC. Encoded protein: CASVRGTGQETQYF.